This T cell receptor (beta chain) stems from a study of blood T cell repertoires in COVID-19. Study details: Donors in the United States, Italy and Spain gave samples during acute or convalescent COVID-19.

This clone appeared a single time. Per the authors' pipeline: How many nucleated cells were present was estimated from reference gene primer amplification. TCRdb's table, derived via immunoSEQ multiplex PCR, lists solely in-frame clones and lacks some. V, J and clone size were drawn from that table, and D and trimming were deduced from the DNA. Of 90,000 or so clones in the sample, roughly 77% were seen once. Between the trimmed V and J ends, which lost 4 bases and 3 bases, there was a span of 19 bases. Germline V lookup: CDR1 LNHDA, CDR2 SQIVND (reference sequence). The CDR3 contains 17 residues. Sequenced sample: peripheral blood. The sequence was obtained from a human donor in a cohort sampled during active COVID-19. The V call is TRBV19, the J call TRBJ1-5; D call uncertain. CDR3 nucleotides: TGTGCCAGTAGTACCGGGGAGGGTGACGGGAACAATCAGCCCCAGCATTTT. Protein sequence: CASSTGEGDGNNQPQHF.